This T cell receptor (beta chain) was documented in a study of cytomegalovirus exposure and HLA in healthy donors. V was pared by 5 bases and J by 6 bases, with 11 bases between. Germline CDR1 and CDR2: WNHNN and SYGVQD (reference sequence). The CDR3 runs 12 residues. Study results and caveats: In a later analysis, parvovirus B19, influenza, CMV and Epstein-Barr virus appeared linked to several top co-occurrence clusters. Later analysis revealed greater clonal expansion in HLA-associated TCR beta chains than in equally common others.

Of note for this clone: Its antigen is not identified.

Primers included in the PCR were 60 Vbeta and 13 Jbeta primers. Assay used: immunoSEQ multiplex PCR; TCRdb lists only in-frame clones, some missing. The sample consists of 150,000 to 200,000 clones, about four fifths of them appearing once. The source of this sequence is a male donor in good health and CMV-seropositive. Sequencing used PBMCs. The chain couples TRBV10-1 to TRBJ2-7, with D perhaps matching TRBD1 (6 bases). This CDR3 is CASSFDRTEQYF. For the CDR3, the DNA is TGCGCCAGCAGTTTTGACAGGACCGAGCAGTACTTC.